A single sample is the source of the 32 T cell receptor beta chains below, sequenced in a study of blood T cell repertoires in COVID-19 (dated by TCRdb to between 2020 and 2021). Libraries were made using the immunoSEQ multiplex PCR assay. The table comes from immuneACCESS by way of TCRdb, which keeps in-frame sequences with V and J called. Part of the clones is missing from these tables; in studies checked, under half for an unresolved V gene and the rest for unknown reasons. This sample lists more than 70,000 clones; 75% to 90% were detected once. The top ten clones comprise around 2.9% of the sample. Sample: peripheral blood. The receptors were sampled from a woman aged 45-65 years with active or convalescent COVID-19.

The J gene is TRBJ2-5, the V gene TRBV5-1, with D possibly being TRBD1 (5 bases). The germline gives CDR1 SGHRS, CDR2 YFSETQ. Trimming removed 2 bases from V and 0 bases from J, with 11 bases in between. The CDR3 spans 15 residues. CDR3 loop: CASSLTPGNQETQYF. DNA for the CDR3: TGCGCCAGCAGCTTAACCCCAGGGAACCAAGAGACCCAGTACTTC.

In this sample, this clone turned up many times. The rearrangement joins TRBV18 to TRBJ2-7; tentatively, D is TRBD1 (6 bases). This CDR3 has 11 residues. Germline V lookup: CDR1 KGHSH, CDR2 LQKENI. Trimming shortened V by 8 bases and J by 3 bases, and 8 bases separated the two germline ends. CDR3: CASEGDYEQYF. The CDR3 DNA follows: TGTGCCAGCGAGGGGGACTACGAGCAGTACTTC.

V gene TRBV18 combines with J gene TRBJ2-7, with TRBD1 as a possible D gene (5 bases). This CDR3 spans 14 amino acids. Germline lookup yields CDR1 KGHSH and CDR2 LQKENI. Between the trimmed V and J ends, which lost 2 bases and 5 bases, there was a span of 13 bases. DNA for the CDR3: TGTGCCAGCTCACCAGTTTTAGCAGGGCACGAGCAGTACTTC. It codes for CASSPVLAGHEQYF.

This clone was detected only once. The chain recombines TRBV11-3 with TRBJ1-5; D is perhaps TRBD1 (6 bases). Trimming removed 4 bases at V and 10 bases at J, with 20 bases between. Per the germline V gene, CDR1 is SGHNT and CDR2 is YENEEA. The CDR3 extends over 15 amino acids. CDR3 region: CASSSGQRSQSPQHF. The DNA of the CDR3 is TGTGCCAGCAGCTCAGGACAGAGGAGCCAATCACCCCAGCATTTT.

The chain carries TRBV6-6 and TRBJ1-1; D not resolved. The V gene's germline CDR1 is MNHNY and CDR2 SVGAGI (reference sequence). V lost 0 bases, J lost 2 bases, and 7 bases lay in between. This CDR3 is built from 14 residues. The CDR3, as DNA: TGTGCCAGCAGTTACTCGCGGGCCAACACTGAAGCTTTCTTT. Translated: CASSYSRANTEAFF.

The gene calls are TRBV3-1 (or the pseudogene TRBV3-2) and TRBJ2-3, with 7 bases that match TRBD2. Germline CDR1 reads LGHDT; CDR2 reads YNNKEL (reference sequence). V was clipped by 1 base and J by 3 bases; unmatched bases: 7. CDR3 length equals 16 residues. The CDR3 DNA sequence: TGTGCCAGCAGCCAAGGATGGGGGGGTACTACAGATACGCAGTATTTT. Translated: CASSQGWGGTTDTQYF.

This clone was picked up one time. The rearrangement uses TRBV9 and TRBJ2-7; 9 nucleotides agree with TRBD1. Trimming at V came to 0 bases and at J to 3 bases, leaving 7 bases not matched to a gene. The germline V gene has CDR1 SGDLS and CDR2 YYNGEE. This CDR3 spans 16 amino acids. The DNA for the CDR3 is TGTGCCAGCAGCGTAGGCACCGGGACAGGGCACTACGAGCAGTACTTC. This codes for CASSVGTGTGHYEQYF.

CDR3 residues: CASSLIGAGKGAFF. The CDR3, as DNA: TGTGCCAGCAGCCTCATAGGCGCCGGGAAAGGAGCTTTCTTT. The V and J genes are TRBV14 and TRBJ1-1, with D hard to call. V lost 4 bases and J 10 bases, leaving 19 bases between the germline ends. The CDR3 runs 14 residues. Germline loops: CDR1 SGHDN, CDR2 FVKESK.

The chain couples TRBV6-1 to TRBJ2-5, with 9 bases aligning to TRBD1. Trimming took 3 bases from V and 4 from J; bases not matched to a gene: 6. This CDR3 is 15 amino acids long. Germline V CDR1 and CDR2: MNHNS, SASEGT. The CDR3 bases are TGTGCCAGCAGTGACCCGGGACAGGGCAGAGAGACCCAGTACTTC. Translating gives CASSDPGQGRETQYF.

The rearrangement links TRBV28 to TRBJ2-1; 7 bases are a match to TRBD2. CDR1 and CDR2 from the germline V gene are MDHEN and SYDVKM. The CDR3 has 14 amino acids. V was pared by 4 bases and J by 10 bases, with 10 bases of the junction left unmatched. The chain's CDR3 is CASSSPGLGGEQFF. DNA for the CDR3: TGTGCCAGCAGTTCCCCCGGACTCGGGGGGGAGCAGTTCTTC.

The chain's CDR3 is CASRSVRVAKNIQYF. The CDR3 nucleotides are TGTGCCAGCAGGTCCGTTAGAGTAGCCAAAAACATTCAGTACTTC. The chain links TRBV6-5 to TRBJ2-4; D unresolved. The CDR3 consists of 15 residues. The V gene lost 6 bases and the J gene lost 0 bases, with 12 bases spanning the gap. CDR1 and CDR2 (germline): MNHEY, SVGAGI.

The chain joins TRBV6-1 to TRBJ2-3, with 7 bases lining up with TRBD1. V trimming: 4 bases; J trimming: 0 bases; junction bases outside the gene matches: 7. CDR3 length: 16 residues. The germline CDR1 and CDR2 sequences are MNHNS and SASEGT. CDR3 sequence reads: CASSVGTDPSTDTQYF. For the CDR3, the DNA is TGTGCCAGCAGTGTAGGGACAGACCCTAGCACAGATACGCAGTATTTT.

This clone showed up just once. The V gene is TRBV6-5, the J gene TRBJ2-1; TRBD2 matches 13 bases. The trim removed 6 bases at V and 6 bases at J, leaving 5 bases unmatched. Germline V gene lookup returns CDR1 MNHEY and CDR2 SVGAGI. CDR3 length: 15 amino acids. The CDR3 nucleotides read TGTGCCAGCAGCGTGACTAGCGGGGGGCTCAATGAGCAGTTCTTC. Protein: CASSVTSGGLNEQFF.

This chain connects TRBV24-1 to TRBJ2-7; 8 bases are shared with TRBD1. The CDR3 is 12 amino acids. After removal of 5 bases from V and 6 bases from J, the junction contained 2 bases not matched to a gene. Germline assignment: CDR1 KGHDR and CDR2 SFDVKD. CDR3 nucleotides: TGTGCCACCAGTGTGACAGGGGCCGAGCAGTACTTC. This translates into CATSVTGAEQYF.

The chain has TRBV30 and TRBJ1-2; no reliable D call. The V gene lost 5 bases and the J gene lost 7 bases, with 17 bases spanning the gap. Germline loops: CDR1 GTSNPN, CDR2 SVGIG (reference sequence). The CDR3 runs 13 residues. The CDR3 nucleotides are TGTGCCTGGTTGACCGGCGGCTTGGGTGGCTACACCTTC. It yields the protein CAWLTGGLGGYTF.

This chain uses TRBV9 with TRBJ2-5, with D possibly matching TRBD1 (5 bases). V was cut by 2 bases and J by 5 bases, with 10 bases left in between. Germline V gene data show CDR1 as SGDLS and CDR2 as YYNGEE. The CDR3 loop spans 13 amino acids. The CDR3 region has the DNA TGTGCCAGCAGCGTCGACAGTCGGGAGACCCAGTACTTC. Protein product: CASSVDSRETQYF.

Concerning this clone itself: The identical CDR3 is also encoded by other nucleotide sequences in the sample. This sequence joins TRBV25-1 and TRBJ1-2; D remains ambiguous. With 1 base removed from V and 1 base from J, the gap between germline ends came to 7 bases. CDR1 and CDR2 (germline): MGHDK, SYGVNS. The CDR3 contains 14 residues. Here the CDR3 reads CASSESGDNYGYTF. In nucleotides, the CDR3 is TGTGCCAGCAGTGAATCGGGAGATAACTATGGCTACACCTTC.

The V and J genes are TRBV9 and TRBJ1-1; TRBD1 aligns across 7 bases. The trim removed 3 bases at V and 6 bases at J, leaving 11 bases unmatched. The germline CDR1 and CDR2 sequences are SGDLS and YYNGEE. The length of the CDR3 is 15 residues. The CDR3 reads CASSEHGTGDPEAFF. The CDR3 DNA sequence: TGTGCCAGCAGCGAGCACGGTACAGGGGACCCTGAAGCTTTCTTT.

The chain is built from TRBV6-2 or TRBV6-3 and TRBJ1-5; 7 positions match TRBD1. This CDR3 is 15 amino acids long. V shed 4 bases, J shed 3 bases, and the junction held 6 bases outside the gene matches. CDR1 and CDR2 (germline): MNHEY, SVGEGT. The CDR3 DNA reads as TGTGCCAGCAGTTCCTGGGACAGCTCCAATCAGCCCCAGCATTTT. Its translation is CASSSWDSSNQPQHF.

The chain combines TRBV2 with TRBJ2-1, with TRBD2 identical over 8 bases. CDR1 is SNHLY and CDR2 is FYNNEI in the germline V gene. J was trimmed by 4 bases and V by 4 bases; bases with no gene match: 3. The CDR3 is 14 amino acids. The CDR3 region has the DNA TGTGCCAGCAGTGCGGGGGGGCAGTACAATGAGCAGTTCTTC. It translates to CASSAGGQYNEQFF.

The genes are TRBV18 and TRBJ1-1; D ambiguous. This CDR3 has 13 residues. V was pared by 1 base and J by 4 bases, with 7 bases between. From germline, CDR1 is KGHSH and CDR2 LQKENI. CDR3 region: CASSPLQSTEAFF. The DNA for the CDR3 is TGTGCCAGCTCACCACTACAAAGCACTGAAGCTTTCTTT.

V and J are TRBV7-9 and TRBJ2-2, with 8 nucleotides matching TRBD1. This CDR3 is built from 16 residues. In germline, CDR1 is SEHNR, CDR2 FQNEAQ (reference sequence). The J segment lost 4 bases and the V segment lost 6 bases, leaving 10 bases of the junction unmatched. CDR3: CASRPPGQVGTGELFF. As DNA, the CDR3 is TGTGCCAGCAGGCCACCGGGACAGGTTGGCACCGGGGAGCTGTTTTTT.

The V and J genes are TRBV3-1 (or the pseudogene TRBV3-2) and TRBJ1-2; D ambiguous. The V end lost 1 base, the J end lost 5 bases, and 5 bases lay between the germline ends. CDR1 is LGHDT, CDR2 YNNKEL, per germline (reference sequence). The CDR3 is 12 amino acids. The CDR3 DNA reads as TGTGCCAGCAGCCAAGGAGAATATGGCTACACCTTC. Residues: CASSQGEYGYTF.

The rearrangement uses TRBV6-5 and TRBJ1-5, with D possibly matching TRBD1 (6 bases). This CDR3 contains 14 residues. The ends were cut back, 4 bases at V and 6 bases at J, with 13 bases in the middle. In germline, CDR1 is MNHEY, CDR2 SVGAGI. The CDR3, as DNA: TGTGCCAGCAGTTCTAACAGGGTTACTCAGCCCCAGCATTTT. Protein sequence: CASSSNRVTQPQHF.

Comment on this clone: An end of the junction differs from the germline gene, which may be a read error. The gene calls are TRBV27 and TRBJ1-6; D ambiguous. The CDR3 has 14 amino acids. Per germline, CDR1 MNHEY and CDR2 SMNVEV (reference sequence). CDR3 sequence (DNA): TGTGCCAGCAGTATGACACCGGATAAATCACCCCTCCACTTT. Protein product: CASSMTPDKSPLHF.

The V and J genes are TRBV27 and TRBJ1-6; 8 bases fit TRBD1. The CDR3 has 15 amino acids. With V trimmed by 6 bases and J by 8 bases, 9 bases remained unmatched. Germline assignment: CDR1 MNHEY and CDR2 SMNVEV (reference sequence). CDR3 DNA sequence: TGTGCCAGCAGGCCACAGACAGGGGCCTATTCACCCCTCCACTTT. Translation: CASRPQTGAYSPLHF.

The genes are TRBV9 and TRBJ2-2, with a tentative D call TRBD1 (5 bases). From germline, CDR1 is SGDLS and CDR2 YYNGEE. The CDR3 consists of 18 residues. Trimming took 1 base from V and 4 from J, leaving 20 bases between them. CDR3 DNA sequence: TGTGCCAGCAGCGTACACCACCCAGGGTATGCTGCCACCGGGGAGCTGTTTTTT. It specifies CASSVHHPGYAATGELFF.

This rearrangement joins TRBV24-1 to TRBJ2-2; D gene uncertain. The CDR3 sequence is 12 residues long. Germline values: CDR1 KGHDR, CDR2 SFDVKD. The V end was cut by 5 bases, the J end by 5 bases, with 5 bases between. CDR3: CATSAHTGELFF. In DNA form, the CDR3 reads TGTGCCACCAGTGCCCATACCGGGGAGCTGTTTTTT.

This chain joins TRBV7-6 and TRBJ1-2; D is perhaps TRBD1 (6 bases). This CDR3 contains 13 residues. V was pared by 5 bases and J by 8 bases, with 15 bases between. From germline, CDR1 is SGHVS and CDR2 FNYEAQ. CDR3 nucleotide sequence: TGTGCCAGCAGCGCAGGGGAGACCGGCGGCTACACCTTC. Translating gives CASSAGETGGYTF.

The CDR3 region is CASSAALGGGSTEAFF. In nucleotides, the CDR3 is TGTGCCAGCAGCGCAGCACTCGGTGGCGGTTCCACTGAAGCTTTCTTT. The V gene is TRBV9, the J gene TRBJ1-1; no clear D. Germline V gene lookup returns CDR1 SGDLS and CDR2 YYNGEE. Trimming took 3 bases from V and 4 from J, leaving 19 bases between them. The CDR3 sequence is 16 residues long. Full variable domain (missing parts from reference TRBV9 and TRBJ1-1): DSGVTQTPKHLITATGQRVTLRCSPRSGDLSVYWYQQSLDQGLQFLIQYYNGEERAKGNILERFSAQQFPDLHSELNLSSLELGDSALYFCASSAALGGGSTEAFFGQGTRLTVV.

The chain carries TRBV12-3 or TRBV12-4 and TRBJ1-1, with TRBD1 matching 7 bases. J lost 9 bases, V lost 6 bases, and 7 bases had no gene match. This CDR3 is built from 12 residues. DNA of the CDR3: TGTGCCAGCAGATACCAGGGGGTGCAAGCTTTCTTT. It yields the protein CASRYQGVQAFF.

The gene calls are TRBV15 and TRBJ1-3, with D hard to call. Trimming took off 3 bases at V and 0 bases at J, with 9 bases between the two ends. CDR1 and CDR2 (germline): LNHNV, YYDKDF (reference sequence). The CDR3 totals 15 residues. The CDR3: CATSRLGNSGNTIYF. CDR3 in DNA: TGTGCCACCAGCAGGTTGGGCAACTCTGGAAACACCATATATTTT.